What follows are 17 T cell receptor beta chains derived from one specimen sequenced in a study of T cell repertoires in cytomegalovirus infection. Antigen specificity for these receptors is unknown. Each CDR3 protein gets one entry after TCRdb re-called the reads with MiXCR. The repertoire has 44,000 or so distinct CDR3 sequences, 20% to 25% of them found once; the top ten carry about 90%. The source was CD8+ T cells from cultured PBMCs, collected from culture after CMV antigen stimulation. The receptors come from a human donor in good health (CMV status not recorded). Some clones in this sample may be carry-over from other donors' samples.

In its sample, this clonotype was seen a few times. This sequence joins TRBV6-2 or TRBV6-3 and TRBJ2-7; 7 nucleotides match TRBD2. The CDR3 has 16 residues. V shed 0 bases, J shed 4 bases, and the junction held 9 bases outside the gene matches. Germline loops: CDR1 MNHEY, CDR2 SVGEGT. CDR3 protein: CASSYSRVGRNYEQYF. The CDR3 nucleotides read TGTGCCAGCAGTTACTCGCGGGTCGGGAGGAATTACGAGCAGTACTTC.

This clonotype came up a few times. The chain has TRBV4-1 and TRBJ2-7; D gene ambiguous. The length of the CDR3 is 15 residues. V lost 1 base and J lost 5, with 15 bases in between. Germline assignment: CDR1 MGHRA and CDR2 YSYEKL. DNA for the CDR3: TGCGCCAGCAGCCAAGTTACGAACCCTAAGGACGAGCAGTACTTC. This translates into CASSQVTNPKDEQYF.

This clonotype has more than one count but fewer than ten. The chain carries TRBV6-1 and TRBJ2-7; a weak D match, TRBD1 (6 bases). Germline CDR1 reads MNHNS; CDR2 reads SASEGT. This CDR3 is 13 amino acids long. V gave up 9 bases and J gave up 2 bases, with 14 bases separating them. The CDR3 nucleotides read TGTGCCAGTAACTATCGGACAGCCTACGAGCAGTACTTC. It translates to CASNYRTAYEQYF.

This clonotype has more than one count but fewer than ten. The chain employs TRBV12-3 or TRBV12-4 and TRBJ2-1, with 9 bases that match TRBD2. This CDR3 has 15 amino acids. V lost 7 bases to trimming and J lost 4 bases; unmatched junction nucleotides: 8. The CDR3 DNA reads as TGTGCCAGCACCCGCCCGCGGGGGGGATACAATGAGCAGTTCTTC. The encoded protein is CASTRPRGGYNEQFF.

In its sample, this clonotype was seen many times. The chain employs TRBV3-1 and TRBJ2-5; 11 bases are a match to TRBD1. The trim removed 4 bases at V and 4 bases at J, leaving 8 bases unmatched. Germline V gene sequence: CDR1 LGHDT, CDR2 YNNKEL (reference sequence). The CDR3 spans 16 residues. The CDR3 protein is CASSLQRTGGRETQYF. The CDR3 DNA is TGTGCCAGCAGCCTACAAAGGACAGGGGGCAGAGAGACCCAGTACTTC.

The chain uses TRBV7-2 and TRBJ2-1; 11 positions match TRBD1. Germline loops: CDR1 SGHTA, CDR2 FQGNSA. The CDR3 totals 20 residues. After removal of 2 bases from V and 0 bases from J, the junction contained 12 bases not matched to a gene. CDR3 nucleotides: TGTGCCAGCAGCTTACCCTCACGGGACAGGGGGGGCAGCTCCTACAATGAGCAGTTCTTC. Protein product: CASSLPSRDRGGSSYNEQFF.

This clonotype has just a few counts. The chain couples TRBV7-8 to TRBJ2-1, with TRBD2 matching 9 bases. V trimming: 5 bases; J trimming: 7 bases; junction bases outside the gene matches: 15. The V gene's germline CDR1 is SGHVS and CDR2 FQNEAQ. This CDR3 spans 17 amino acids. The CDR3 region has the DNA TGTGCCAGCAGCCCCAGGGTAGCGGGAGTTATTAGAAATGAGCAGTTCTTC. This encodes CASSPRVAGVIRNEQFF.

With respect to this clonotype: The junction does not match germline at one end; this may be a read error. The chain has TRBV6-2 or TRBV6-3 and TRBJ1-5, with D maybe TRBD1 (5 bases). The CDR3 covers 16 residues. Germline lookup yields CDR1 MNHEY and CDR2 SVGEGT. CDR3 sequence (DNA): TGTGCCCGCAGTTTCAACTCAGGGCTGAGCAATCAGCCCCAGCATTTT. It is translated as CARSFNSGLSNQPQHF.

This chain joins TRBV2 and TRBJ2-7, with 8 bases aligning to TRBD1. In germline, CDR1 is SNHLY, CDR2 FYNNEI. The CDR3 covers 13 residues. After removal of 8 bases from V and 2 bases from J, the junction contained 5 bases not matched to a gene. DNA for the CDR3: TGTGCCAGCCCTGGACAGGGCCCCTACGAGCAGTACTTC. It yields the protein CASPGQGPYEQYF.

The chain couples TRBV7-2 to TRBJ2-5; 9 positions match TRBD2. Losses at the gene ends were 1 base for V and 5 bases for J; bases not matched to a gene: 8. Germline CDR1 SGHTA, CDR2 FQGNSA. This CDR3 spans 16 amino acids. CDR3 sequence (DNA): TGTGCCAGCAGCTTAGGGCGGGGGGGCCTTAGGGAGACCCAGTACTTC. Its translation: CASSLGRGGLRETQYF.

The CDR3 loop is CASSRLRQGADSPLHF. For the CDR3, the DNA is TGTGCCAGCAGCCGCTTGAGACAGGGGGCTGATTCACCCCTCCACTTT. The rearrangement uses TRBV7-8 and TRBJ1-6; TRBD1 agrees at 10 bases. CDR1 and CDR2 (germline): SGHVS, FQNEAQ. The ends lost 5 bases at V and 8 bases at J; junction bases unmatched: 9. This CDR3 comprises 16 residues.

The CDR3 DNA is TGTGCCACCAGTGATTCTGGACAGCCTTACACCGGGGAGCTGTTTTTT. Its protein is CATSDSGQPYTGELFF. The rearrangement uses TRBV24-1 and TRBJ2-2; D might be TRBD1 (6 bases). V dropped 2 bases and J dropped 3 bases, with 12 bases sitting between them. The CDR3 totals 16 residues. CDR1 and CDR2 from the germline V gene are KGHDR and SFDVKD.

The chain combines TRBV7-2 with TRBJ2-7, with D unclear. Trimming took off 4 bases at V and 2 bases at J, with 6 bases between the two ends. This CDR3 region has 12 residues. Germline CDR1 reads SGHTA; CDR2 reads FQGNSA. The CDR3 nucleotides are TGTGCCAGCAGCTCTACTGCCTACGAGCAGTACTTC. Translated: CASSSTAYEQYF. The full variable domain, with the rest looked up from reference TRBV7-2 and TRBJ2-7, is GAGVSQSPSNKVTEKGKDVELRCDPISGHTALYWYRQSLGQGLEFLIYFQGNSAPDKSGLPSDRFSAERTGGSVSTLTIQRTQQEDSAVYLCASSSTAYEQYFGPGTRLTVT.

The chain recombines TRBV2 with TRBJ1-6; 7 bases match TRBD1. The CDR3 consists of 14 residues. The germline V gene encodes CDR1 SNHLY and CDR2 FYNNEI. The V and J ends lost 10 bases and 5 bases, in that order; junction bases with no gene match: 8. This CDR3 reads CATQDRQDNSPLHF. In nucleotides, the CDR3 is TGTGCCACCCAGGACAGGCAAGATAATTCACCCCTCCACTTT.

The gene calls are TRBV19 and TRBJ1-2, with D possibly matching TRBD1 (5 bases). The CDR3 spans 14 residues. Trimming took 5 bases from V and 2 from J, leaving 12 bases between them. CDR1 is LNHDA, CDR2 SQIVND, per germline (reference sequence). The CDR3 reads CASSYGGSNYGYTF. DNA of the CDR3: TGTGCCAGTAGTTATGGGGGAAGCAACTATGGCTACACCTTC.

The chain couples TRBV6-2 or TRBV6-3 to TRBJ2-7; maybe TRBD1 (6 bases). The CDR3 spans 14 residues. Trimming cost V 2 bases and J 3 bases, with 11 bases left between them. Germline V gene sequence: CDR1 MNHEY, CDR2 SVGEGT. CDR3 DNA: TGTGCCAGCAGTTACCGACAGGAGAGCTACGAGCAGTACTTC. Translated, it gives CASSYRQESYEQYF.

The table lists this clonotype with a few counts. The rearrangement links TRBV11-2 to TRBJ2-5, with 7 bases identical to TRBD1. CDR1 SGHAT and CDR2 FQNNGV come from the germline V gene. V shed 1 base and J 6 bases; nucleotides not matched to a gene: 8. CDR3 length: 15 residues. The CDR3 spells CASSLVGRGKKTQYF. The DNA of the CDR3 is TGTGCCAGCAGCTTAGTCGGCAGGGGGAAGAAGACCCAGTACTTC.